One sample yielded the 21 T cell receptor beta chains listed below, sequenced in a study of shared clonotypes between healthy human individuals. TCRdb's table, derived via immunoSEQ multiplex PCR, lists solely in-frame clones and lacks some. The sample records about 480,000 clones, about four fifths being singletons. The sequenced sample consisted of PBMCs. The origin of the receptors is a woman aged 40-49 years in good health. Some clones in this sample may be carry-over from other donors' samples.

This clone occurred a few times. The rearrangement joins TRBV7-9 to TRBJ2-5; D remains unclear. CDR1 and CDR2 (germline): SEHNR, FQNEAQ (reference sequence). This CDR3 has 15 residues. Trimming removed 1 base from V and 2 bases from J, with 11 bases in between. The DNA of the CDR3 is TGTGCCAGCAGCTTAGGGCCCGGGCAGCAAGAGACCCAGTACTTC. Its translation: CASSLGPGQQETQYF.

The rearrangement joins TRBV10-3 to TRBJ1-6, with D perhaps matching TRBD1 (5 bases). Trimming cost V 6 bases and J 8 bases, with 17 bases left between them. The V gene's germline CDR1 is ENHRY and CDR2 SYGVKD. The length of the CDR3 is 15 residues. The CDR3 loop is CAIRSTGTVDSPLHF. CDR3 nucleotide sequence: TGTGCCATCAGGTCCACCGGGACCGTGGATTCACCCCTCCACTTT.

CDR3 nucleotides: TGTGCCAGCAGCTTCAATAGGGCAGAGGAACTCTATGGCTACACCTTC. Its protein is CASSFNRAEELYGYTF. V and J are TRBV11-2 and TRBJ1-2; D unresolved. V lost 3 bases to trimming and J lost 4 bases, with 18 bases between them. This CDR3 has 16 residues. From germline, CDR1 is SGHAT and CDR2 FQNNGV.

The V and J genes are TRBV5-1 and TRBJ2-3; 9 bases line up with TRBD2. With V trimmed by 4 bases and J by 1 base, 4 bases remained unmatched. The CDR3 has 15 residues. From germline, CDR1 is SGHRS and CDR2 YFSETQ. This CDR3 is CASSQRTSGTDTQYF. CDR3 sequence (DNA): TGCGCCAGCAGCCAAAGGACTAGCGGCACAGATACGCAGTATTTT. The entire variable domain, with the rest obtained from reference TRBV5-1 and TRBJ2-3, is as follows: KAGVTQTPRYLIKTRGQQVTLSCSPISGHRSVSWYQQTPGQGLQFLFEYFSETQRNKGNFPGRFSGRQFSNSRSEMNVSTLELGDSALYLCASSQRTSGTDTQYFGPGTRLTVL.

V usage is TRBV18 and J usage is TRBJ2-2, with no clear D. The V end was cut by 2 bases, the J end by 5 bases, with 15 bases between. CDR1 is KGHSH and CDR2 is LQKENI in the germline V gene. This CDR3 is 16 amino acids long. For the CDR3, the DNA is TGTGCCAGCTCACCAACGGCCTGGCTCGGGACCGGGGAGCTGTTTTTT. Translating it yields CASSPTAWLGTGELFF.

This clone was found once. The CDR3 region is CASSTLTGRETQYF. In DNA form, the CDR3 reads TGTGCCAGCAGCACACTGACAGGGAGAGAGACCCAGTACTTC. The chain uses TRBV9 and TRBJ2-5, with 7 bases that match TRBD1. V lost 4 bases and J lost 4; bases outside the gene matches: 7. CDR1 is SGDLS, CDR2 YYNGEE, per germline. This CDR3 spans 14 amino acids.

The V call is TRBV11-3, the J call TRBJ1-1; possible D gene TRBD1, 5 bases. The CDR3 runs to 14 residues. Trimming left V 5 bases short and J 3 bases short, with 13 bases between. Per the germline V gene, CDR1 is SGHNT and CDR2 is YENEEA. The CDR3 bases are TGTGCCAGCAGCCCTGGACCAGGGCACACTGAAGCTTTCTTT. Protein product: CASSPGPGHTEAFF.

The V gene is TRBV9, the J gene TRBJ2-7; possible D gene TRBD2, 6 bases. CDR1 and CDR2 from the germline V gene are SGDLS and YYNGEE. The CDR3 is 15 amino acids. Trimming shortened V by 4 bases and J by 3 bases, and 17 bases separated the two germline ends. The CDR3 region is CASSTQPGLNYEQYF. The CDR3, as DNA: TGTGCCAGCAGCACACAGCCGGGACTTAACTACGAGCAGTACTTC.

This clone was recorded at least ten times. The J gene is TRBJ2-7, the V gene TRBV4-1; 8 bases are a match to TRBD2. The germline V gene encodes CDR1 MGHRA and CDR2 YSYEKL. The CDR3 length is 16 residues. V gave up 4 bases and J gave up 2 bases; unmatched junction bases: 10. CDR3 protein: CASSPSIAGYTYEQYF. In DNA, the CDR3 is TGCGCCAGCAGCCCCTCGATAGCGGGGTATACCTACGAGCAGTACTTC.

The chain links TRBV29-1 to TRBJ2-1; 7 bases agree with TRBD2. The CDR3 runs 15 residues. J was trimmed by 0 bases and V by 7 bases; bases with no gene match: 9. CDR1 is SQVTM, CDR2 ANQGSEA, per germline. CDR3 loop: CSAELAVNSYNEQFF. In DNA, the CDR3 is TGCAGCGCAGAGCTAGCGGTCAACTCCTACAATGAGCAGTTCTTC.

The table lists this clone with a few counts. CDR3 coding DNA: TGTGCCAGCAAGCCCGCCACAACAGGAAACACCATATATTTT. It is translated as CASKPATTGNTIYF. The V and J genes are TRBV28 and TRBJ1-3; the D is unclear. V was trimmed by 7 bases and J by 4 bases, leaving 14 bases between them. The CDR3 extends over 14 amino acids. CDR1 and CDR2 (germline): MDHEN, SYDVKM.

This chain uses TRBV25-1 with TRBJ2-5; 8 positions match TRBD2. The CDR3 is 17 residues long. J lost 0 bases, V lost 1 base, and 7 bases had no gene match. Germline CDR1 reads MGHDK; CDR2 reads SYGVNS. Here the CDR3 reads CASSELGLAGYQETQYF. The CDR3 DNA sequence: TGTGCCAGCAGTGAATTAGGATTAGCGGGGTACCAAGAGACCCAGTACTTC.

The DNA of the CDR3 is TGTGCCAGCAGCAGCAGAGCAGGGGAATACGGGGAGCTGTTTTTT. Its translation: CASSSRAGEYGELFF. The V gene is TRBV11-2, the J gene TRBJ2-2, with D possibly TRBD1 on 6 matching bases. V was clipped by 5 bases and J by 7 bases, with 17 bases between them. The CDR3 length is 15 residues. Germline loops: CDR1 SGHAT, CDR2 FQNNGV. Together with reference TRBV11-2 and TRBJ2-2, the CDR3 gives the full variable domain: EAGVAQSPRYKIIEKRQSVAFWCNPISGHATLYWYQQILGQGPKLLIQFQNNGVVDDSQLPKDRFSAERLKGVDSTLKIQPAKLEDSAVYLCASSSRAGEYGELFFGEGSRLTVL.

DNA of the CDR3: TGCGCCAGCAGCCAAGTTTCCCCCCCCTCCGGGGAGCTGTTTTTT. Amino acid sequence: CASSQVSPPSGELFF. The chain couples TRBV4-1 to TRBJ2-2; D gene unclear. The CDR3 has 15 residues. Germline CDR1 reads MGHRA; CDR2 reads YSYEKL. V lost 1 base and J lost 6, with 12 bases in between.

The chain combines TRBV5-6 with TRBJ2-7, with TRBD2 matching 8 bases. The CDR3 is 14 residues long. The ends lost 0 bases at V and 3 bases at J; junction bases unmatched: 2. Germline assignment: CDR1 SGHDT and CDR2 YYEEEE. CDR3 coding DNA: TGTGCCAGCAGCTTGGCGGGGGGGGACTACGAGCAGTACTTC. Its protein is CASSLAGGDYEQYF.

This chain joins TRBV7-9 and TRBJ2-7, with TRBD1 identical over 8 bases. This CDR3 contains 14 residues. CDR1 is SEHNR, CDR2 FQNEAQ, per germline (reference sequence). Unmatched junction bases numbered 10, after V lost 7 bases and J lost 5 bases. CDR3 DNA: TGTGCCAGCACCCTCCAGGGGGCTCTCAACGAGCAGTACTTC. Its protein product is CASTLQGALNEQYF.

This clone was counted once. This chain connects TRBV5-1 to TRBJ2-3, with D perhaps TRBD2 (6 bases). The CDR3 is 15 residues long. The V gene's germline CDR1 is SGHRS and CDR2 YFSETQ. V was trimmed by 3 bases and J by 1 base, leaving 12 bases between them. The CDR3 DNA follows: TGCGCCAGCAGCTCCCGGGAGCGGGGCACAGATACGCAGTATTTT. Translated: CASSSRERGTDTQYF.

The count of this clone is one. The chain has TRBV4-2 and TRBJ2-2, with D possibly TRBD2 on 6 matching bases. V was cut by 0 bases and J by 4 bases, with 12 bases left in between. The CDR3 extends over 16 amino acids. CDR1 LGHNA and CDR2 YNFKEQ come from the germline V gene. The CDR3 here is CASSQEYRESTGELFF. In DNA, the CDR3 is TGTGCCAGCAGCCAAGAGTATCGGGAGTCCACCGGGGAGCTGTTTTTT.

This sequence joins TRBV27 and TRBJ1-4, with 7 bases that match TRBD1. The germline gives CDR1 MNHEY, CDR2 SMNVEV (reference sequence). J was trimmed by 0 bases and V by 7 bases; bases with no gene match: 2. The CDR3 runs 14 residues. This CDR3 reads CASKGAATNEKLFF. The CDR3 DNA reads TGTGCCAGCAAGGGGGCCGCAACTAATGAAAAACTGTTTTTT. Together with reference TRBV27 and TRBJ1-4, the CDR3 gives the full variable domain: EAQVTQNPRYLITVTGKKLTVTCSQNMNHEYMSWYRQDPGLGLRQIYYSMNVEVTDKGDVPEGYKVSRKEKRNFPLILESPSPNQTSLYFCASKGAATNEKLFFGSGTQLSVL.

The chain carries TRBV19 and TRBJ2-3, with D perhaps assigned TRBD1 or TRBD2 (5 bases each). This CDR3 region has 14 residues. Germline V lookup: CDR1 LNHDA, CDR2 SQIVND (reference sequence). The V and J ends lost 4 bases and 0 bases respectively, with 8 bases between them. The CDR3 sequence: CASSNGDSTDTQYF. The DNA for the CDR3 is TGTGCCAGTAGTAACGGGGACAGCACAGATACGCAGTATTTT.

The rearrangement joins TRBV6-5 to TRBJ2-7; D gene ambiguous. The CDR3 runs to 14 residues. CDR1 is MNHEY, CDR2 SVGAGI, per germline. V dropped 2 bases and J dropped 3 bases, with 11 bases sitting between them. Written as DNA, the CDR3 is TGTGCCAGCAGTTACAGCCTATCCTACTACGAGCAGTACTTC. Protein product: CASSYSLSYYEQYF.